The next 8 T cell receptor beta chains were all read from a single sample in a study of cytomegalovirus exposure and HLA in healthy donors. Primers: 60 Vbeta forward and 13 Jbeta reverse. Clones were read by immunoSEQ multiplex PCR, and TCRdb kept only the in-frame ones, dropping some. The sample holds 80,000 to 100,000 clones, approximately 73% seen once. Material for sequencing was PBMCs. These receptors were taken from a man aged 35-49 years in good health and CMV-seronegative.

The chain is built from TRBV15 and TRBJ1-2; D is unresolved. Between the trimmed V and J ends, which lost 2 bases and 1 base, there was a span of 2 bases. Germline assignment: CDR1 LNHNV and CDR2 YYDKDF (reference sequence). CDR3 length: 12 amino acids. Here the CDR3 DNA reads TGTGCCACCAGCAGACATAACTATGGCTACACCTTC. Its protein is CATSRHNYGYTF.

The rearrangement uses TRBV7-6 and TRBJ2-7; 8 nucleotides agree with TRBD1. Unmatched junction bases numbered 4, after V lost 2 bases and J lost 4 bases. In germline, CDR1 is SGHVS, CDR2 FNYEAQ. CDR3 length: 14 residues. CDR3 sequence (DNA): TGTGCCAGCAGCTTAATGGACAGGGTTTACGAGCAGTACTTC. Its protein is CASSLMDRVYEQYF. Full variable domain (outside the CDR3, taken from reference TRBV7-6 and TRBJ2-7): GAGVSQSPRYKVTKRGQDVALRCDPISGHVSLYWYRQALGQGPEFLTYFNYEAQQDKSGLPNDRFSAERPEGSISTLTIQRTEQRDSAMYRCASSLMDRVYEQYFGPGTRLTVT.

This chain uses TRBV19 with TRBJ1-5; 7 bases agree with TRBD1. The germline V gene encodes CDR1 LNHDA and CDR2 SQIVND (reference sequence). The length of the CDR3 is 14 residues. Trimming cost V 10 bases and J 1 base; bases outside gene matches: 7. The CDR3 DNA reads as TGTGCCACCGCCGCCAGGGGGAGCAATCAGCCCCAGCATTTT. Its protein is CATAARGSNQPQHF. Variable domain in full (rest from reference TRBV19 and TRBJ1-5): DGGITQSPKYLFRKEGQNVTLSCEQNLNHDAMYWYRQDPGQGLRLIYYSQIVNDFQKGDIAEGYSVSREKKESFPLTVTSAQKNPTAFYLCATAARGSNQPQHFGDGTRLSIL.

CDR3 sequence (DNA): TGTGCCAGTAGTATACGACAGGGGGTGAACACTGAAGCTTTCTTT. It is translated as CASSIRQGVNTEAFF. V gene TRBV19 combines with J gene TRBJ1-1; 9 bases map to TRBD1. The ends lost 2 bases at V and 0 bases at J; junction bases unmatched: 1. The CDR3 is 15 amino acids. Looked up from germline, CDR1 is LNHDA and CDR2 is SQIVND (reference sequence).

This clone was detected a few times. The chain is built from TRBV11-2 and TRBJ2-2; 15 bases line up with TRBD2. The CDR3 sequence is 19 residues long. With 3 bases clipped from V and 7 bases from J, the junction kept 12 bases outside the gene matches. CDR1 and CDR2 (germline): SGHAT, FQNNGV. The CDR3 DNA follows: TGTGCCAGCAGCTTCATACGGACTAGCGGGGGGGCCGTGGGCGGGGAGCTGTTTTTT. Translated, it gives CASSFIRTSGGAVGGELFF.

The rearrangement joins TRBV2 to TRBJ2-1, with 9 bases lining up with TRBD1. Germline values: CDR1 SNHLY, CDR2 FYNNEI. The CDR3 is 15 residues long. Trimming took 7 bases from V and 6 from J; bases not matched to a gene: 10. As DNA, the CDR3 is TGTGCCAGCACCCTCCTCCGGGACAGGGCCAATGAGCAGTTCTTC. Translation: CASTLLRDRANEQFF.

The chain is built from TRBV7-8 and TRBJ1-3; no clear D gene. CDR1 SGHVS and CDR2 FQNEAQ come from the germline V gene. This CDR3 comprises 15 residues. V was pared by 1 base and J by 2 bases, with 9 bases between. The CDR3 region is CASSLDGRAGNTIYF. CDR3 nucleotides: TGTGCCAGCAGCTTAGATGGGCGGGCTGGAAACACCATATATTTT.

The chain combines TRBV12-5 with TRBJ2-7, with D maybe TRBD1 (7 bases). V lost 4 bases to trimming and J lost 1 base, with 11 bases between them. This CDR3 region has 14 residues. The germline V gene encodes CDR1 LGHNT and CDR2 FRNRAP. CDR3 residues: CASGWDSGSYEQYF. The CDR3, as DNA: TGTGCTAGTGGTTGGGACAGCGGGTCCTACGAGCAGTACTTC.